These 13 T cell receptor beta chains share one sample of origin, sequenced in a study of blood T cell repertoires in COVID-19. TCRdb keeps only in-frame clones here, not all; method: immunoSEQ multiplex PCR. The table lists approximately 140,000 clones, 87% of them singletons. The sequencing input was PBMCs or T cells enriched from blood (not recorded which). The receptors come from a woman between 40 and 50 years old who had been exposed to COVID-19.

This clone was seen a single time. The chain is built from TRBV9 and TRBJ2-2, with D perhaps matching TRBD2 (7 bases). Between the trimmed V and J ends, which lost 3 bases and 1 base, there was a span of 16 bases. The CDR3 has 17 residues. The V gene's germline CDR1 is SGDLS and CDR2 YYNGEE. The CDR3 DNA sequence: TGTGCCAGCAGCGAGGGGGGAGGGGAGCTGAACACCGGGGAGCTGTTTTTT. It yields the protein CASSEGGGELNTGELFF.

This rearrangement joins TRBV5-1 to TRBJ2-7, with 9 positions matching TRBD1. The V segment lost 3 bases and the J segment 0 bases; nucleotides outside the gene matches: 4. The CDR3 runs 15 residues. Germline V gene sequence: CDR1 SGHRS, CDR2 YFSETQ. The CDR3 DNA sequence: TGCGCCAGCAGCTCACCGGGACAGGGCTCCTACGAGCAGTACTTC. As protein: CASSSPGQGSYEQYF.

The J gene is TRBJ2-7, the V gene TRBV4-2, with D perhaps matching TRBD2 (6 bases). CDR1 LGHNA and CDR2 YNFKEQ come from the germline V gene. Trimming took 1 base from V and 7 from J, leaving 11 bases between them. The CDR3 contains 13 residues. This chain's CDR3 is CASSQASSGEQYF. The DNA for the CDR3 is TGTGCCAGCAGCCAAGCCTCGAGCGGGGAGCAGTACTTC.

CDR3 bases: TGTGCCAGCAGCCGAATTATCCGGGACAGGAACAATGAGCAGTTCTTC. It yields the protein CASSRIIRDRNNEQFF. The V and J genes are TRBV5-6 and TRBJ2-1; 8 bases match TRBD1. The CDR3 totals 16 residues. V trimming: 4 bases; J trimming: 5 bases; junction bases outside the gene matches: 11. CDR1 is SGHDT and CDR2 is YYEEEE in the germline V gene.

This clone was found once. The rearrangement joins TRBV7-9 to TRBJ2-7; 8 bases are a match to TRBD1. Germline CDR1 reads SEHNR; CDR2 reads FQNEAQ (reference sequence). The CDR3 extends over 13 amino acids. V dropped 8 bases and J dropped 5; count of bases not matched to a gene: 8. The CDR3 is CASQETGEHEQYF. CDR3 DNA sequence: TGTGCCAGCCAGGAGACAGGGGAACACGAGCAGTACTTC. The full variable domain, in which reference TRBV7-9 and TRBJ2-7 provide the parts outside the CDR3, is DTGVSQNPRHKITKRGQNVTFRCDPISEHNRLYWYRQTLGQGPEFLTYFQNEAQLEKSRLLSDRFSAERPKGSFSTLEIQRTEQGDSAMYLCASQETGEHEQYFGPGTRLTVT.

J is TRBJ2-7 and V is TRBV11-2; unclear D gene. CDR3 length: 11 residues. V lost 4 bases to trimming and J lost 6 bases, with 7 bases between them. Germline V gives CDR1 SGHAT, CDR2 FQNNGV. The DNA for the CDR3 is TGTGCCAGCAGCTCCAATTCCGAGCAGTACTTC. Protein: CASSSNSEQYF.

This chain connects TRBV29-1 to TRBJ2-2; TRBD1 aligns across 11 bases. Germline assignment: CDR1 SQVTM and CDR2 ANQGSEA. V trimming: 5 bases; J trimming: 0 bases; junction bases outside the gene matches: 2. The CDR3 is made up of 15 amino acids. The CDR3 DNA reads TGCAGCGTTCGGACAGGGGGCGCGAACACCGGGGAGCTGTTTTTT. Translation gives CSVRTGGANTGELFF.

The J gene is TRBJ2-4, the V gene TRBV7-2; 8 bases are a match to TRBD2. With 4 bases clipped from V and 5 bases from J, the junction kept 10 bases outside the gene matches. The CDR3 loop spans 16 amino acids. Germline V gene sequence: CDR1 SGHTA, CDR2 FQGNSA. Here the CDR3 reads CASSSGGAGGQNIQYF. The CDR3 bases are TGTGCCAGCAGCTCCGGGGGTGCGGGAGGACAAAACATTCAGTACTTC.

This chain uses TRBV2 with TRBJ1-1; 10 nucleotides agree with TRBD1. Germline values: CDR1 SNHLY, CDR2 FYNNEI. The trim removed 8 bases at V and 4 bases at J, leaving 7 bases unmatched. This CDR3 is 14 amino acids long. The CDR3 sequence is CASCRQGAFTEAFF. CDR3 nucleotide sequence: TGTGCCAGCTGCCGACAGGGGGCGTTCACTGAAGCTTTCTTT.

The V gene is TRBV19, the J gene TRBJ2-4, with D perhaps matching TRBD1 (5 bases). The V gene lost 10 bases and the J gene lost 1 base, with 11 bases spanning the gap. Germline V gene lookup returns CDR1 LNHDA and CDR2 SQIVND (reference sequence). CDR3 length: 13 residues. The CDR3 DNA sequence: TGTGCCACCTCAGGGATGGCCAAAAACATTCAGTACTTC. Translating it yields CATSGMAKNIQYF.

CDR3 in amino acids: CASSLMPGGPVGTDTQYF. Here the CDR3 DNA reads TGTGCCAGCAGTTTAATGCCAGGGGGCCCGGTTGGAACAGATACGCAGTATTTT. The chain couples TRBV27 to TRBJ2-3; TRBD1 matches at 8 bases. The germline CDR1 and CDR2 sequences are MNHEY and SMNVEV (reference sequence). The CDR3 has 18 amino acids. J gave up 3 bases and V 2 bases, and 13 bases lay outside the gene matches.

This clone came up once. The chain carries TRBV29-1 and TRBJ2-1; 9 bases are a match to TRBD2. V shed 2 bases, J shed 10 bases, and the junction held 12 bases outside the gene matches. The germline CDR1 and CDR2 sequences are SQVTM and ANQGSEA. This CDR3 has 15 residues. CDR3 residues: CSVEKREVPSIEQFF. CDR3 bases: TGCAGCGTTGAAAAGCGGGAGGTCCCGTCAATCGAGCAGTTCTTC.

J is TRBJ2-3 and V is TRBV6-4; TRBD2 agrees at 13 bases. The CDR3 is 17 residues long. Germline V gives CDR1 MRHNA, CDR2 SNTAGT. J was trimmed by 1 base and V by 8 bases; bases with no gene match: 9. CDR3 DNA: TGTGCCAGCGGGGGACTAGCGGGGTTAGATCGCACAGATACGCAGTATTTT. As protein: CASGGLAGLDRTDTQYF.